This entry describes one T cell receptor (beta chain). What it binds is not known. MiXCR, applied by TCRdb to the 5' RACE reads, yields one record per CDR3 protein. Among 300,000 to 450,000 distinct CDR3 sequences listed, 6% to 8% were seen once. This record belongs to a study of T cells after yellow fever vaccination. Looking at the study overall: Each low-cell-number fraction was prepared by means of SMART-Seq v4 Ultra Low Input.

V was cut by 5 bases and J by 0 bases, with 14 bases left in between. Germline values: CDR1 SGHVS, CDR2 FNYEAQ. The CDR3 totals 15 residues. General study results and limits: Compared with primary, the secondary response was weaker and peaked at day 5, not 15.

Specimen: PBMCs, collected 5 days after the yellow fever booster vaccination. The sequence was obtained from a man younger than 40 who received the YFV17D yellow fever vaccine. The J gene is TRBJ2-7, the V gene TRBV7-6; a possible D gene is TRBD1 (5 bases). The CDR3 reads CASSPRTSPSYEQYF. CDR3 nucleotide sequence: TGTGCCAGCAGCCCGAGGACAAGCCCCTCCTACGAGCAGTACTTC. The full variable domain, in which reference TRBV7-6 and TRBJ2-7 provide the parts outside the CDR3, is GAGVSQSPRYKVTKRGQDVALRCDPISGHVSLYWYRQALGQGPEFLTYFNYEAQQDKSGLPNDRFSAERPEGSISTLTIQRTEQRDSAMYRCASSPRTSPSYEQYFGPGTRLTVT.